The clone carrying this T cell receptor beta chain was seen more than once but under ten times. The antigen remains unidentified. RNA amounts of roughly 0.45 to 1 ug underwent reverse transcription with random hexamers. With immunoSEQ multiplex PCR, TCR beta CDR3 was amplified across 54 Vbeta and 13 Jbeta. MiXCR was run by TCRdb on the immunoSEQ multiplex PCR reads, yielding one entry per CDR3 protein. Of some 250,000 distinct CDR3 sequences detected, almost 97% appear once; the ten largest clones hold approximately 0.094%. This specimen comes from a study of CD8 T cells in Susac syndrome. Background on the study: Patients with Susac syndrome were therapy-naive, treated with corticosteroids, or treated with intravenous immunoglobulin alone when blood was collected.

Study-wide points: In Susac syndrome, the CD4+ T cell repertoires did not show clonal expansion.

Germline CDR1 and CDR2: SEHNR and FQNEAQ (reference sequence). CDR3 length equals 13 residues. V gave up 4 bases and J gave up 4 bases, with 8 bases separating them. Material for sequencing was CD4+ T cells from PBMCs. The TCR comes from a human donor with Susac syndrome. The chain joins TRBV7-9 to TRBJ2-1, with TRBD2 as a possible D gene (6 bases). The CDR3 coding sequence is TGTGCCAGCAGCTCCGGGACTTACAATGAGCAGTTCTTC. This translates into CASSSGTYNEQFF.